This TCR beta chain was identified during a study of OX40 agonist ivuxolimab in advanced cancers. This clone occurred a few times. As yet, its antigen is unknown. Findings and limits, study-wide: CD4+ and CD8+ blood T cells expanded clonally by week 6 at 0.1 to 3.0 mg/kg. On average, CD8+ T cells had more expanded clones than CD4+. Expanded peripheral T cell antigen specificity was not determined.

V shed 0 bases and J shed 10 bases, with 4 bases lying between them. The germline CDR1 and CDR2 sequences are LNHNV and YYDKDF (reference sequence). The CDR3 loop spans 11 amino acids. TCRdb keeps only in-frame clones here, not all; method: immunoSEQ multiplex PCR. The sample includes about 51,000 clones, 84% of them seen just once. The sequence was collected from an adult with an advanced solid tumor such as melanoma, head and neck, liver or kidney cancer. Sequencing used CD4+ or CD8+ T cells sorted from blood, obtained in a trial of the OX40 agonist ivuxolimab. V usage is TRBV15 and J usage is TRBJ2-1, with D unclear. The CDR3 bases are TGTGCCACCAGCAGAGATCGCGAGCAGTTCTTC. Translation gives CATSRDREQFF.